Presented here are 28 T cell receptor beta chains from one specimen sequenced in a study of T cells in localized non-small cell lung cancer (dated by TCRdb to about 2020). Receptors were amplified or captured by the immunoSEQ multiplex PCR assay. TCRdb retrieved this table from immuneACCESS and kept in-frame rearrangements only. Not all clones are present; in checked studies, unresolved V genes account for under half, and no reason is known for the remainder. Recorded for this sample are under 150,000 clones; roughly 90% of them occurred a single time. The top ten clones comprise over 1.5% of the sample. The input for sequencing was peripheral blood, taken before any cancer treatment. The source of these receptors is a female donor over 55 with stage I lung adenocarcinoma.

The chain uses TRBV30 and TRBJ1-5; 7 nucleotides agree with TRBD1. The CDR3 runs 15 residues. The germline V gene has CDR1 GTSNPN and CDR2 SVGIG (reference sequence). After removal of 3 bases from V and 2 bases from J, the junction contained 7 bases not matched to a gene. The CDR3 region has the DNA TGTGCCTGGAGCGCCCCAGACAGGGGCAATCAGCCCCAGCATTTT. Protein sequence: CAWSAPDRGNQPQHF.

V gene TRBV7-6 combines with J gene TRBJ1-6; TRBD1 might be the D (5 bases). This CDR3 spans 12 amino acids. Germline lookup yields CDR1 SGHVS and CDR2 FNYEAQ. Trimming took 10 bases from V and 7 from J, leaving 11 bases between them. The CDR3: CATGTLNSPLHF. In DNA form, the CDR3 reads TGTGCCACAGGGACTCTCAATTCACCCCTCCACTTT.

This rearrangement joins TRBV6-5 to TRBJ2-1, with D possibly TRBD2 on 6 matching bases. The germline gives CDR1 MNHEY, CDR2 SVGAGI. The CDR3 is made up of 13 amino acids. V shed 4 bases and J shed 11 bases, with 15 bases lying between them. The CDR3 region is CASSSSRGLQQFF. DNA for the CDR3: TGTGCCAGCAGTTCGTCGCGGGGTTTGCAGCAGTTCTTC.

V and J are TRBV7-9 and TRBJ2-7; D ambiguous. CDR1 is SEHNR, CDR2 FQNEAQ, per germline (reference sequence). Trimming left V 4 bases short and J 0 bases short, with 7 bases between. The CDR3 runs 13 residues. The CDR3 reads CASSSGPSYEQYF. The CDR3 DNA is TGTGCCAGCAGCTCCGGGCCCTCCTACGAGCAGTACTTC. Together with reference TRBV7-9 and TRBJ2-7, the CDR3 gives the full variable domain: DTGVSQNPRHKITKRGQNVTFRCDPISEHNRLYWYRQTLGQGPEFLTYFQNEAQLEKSRLLSDRFSAERPKGSFSTLEIQRTEQGDSAMYLCASSSGPSYEQYFGPGTRLTVT.

The chain combines TRBV2 with TRBJ1-4, with 7 bases aligning to TRBD1. Germline V gene sequence: CDR1 SNHLY, CDR2 FYNNEI. This CDR3 has 15 amino acids. V trimming: 6 bases; J trimming: 4 bases; junction bases outside the gene matches: 8. CDR3 residues: CASRATGVDNEKLFF. In nucleotides, the CDR3 is TGTGCCAGCAGGGCAACAGGGGTAGATAATGAAAAACTGTTTTTT.

This chain connects TRBV2 to TRBJ1-4, with D perhaps matching TRBD1 (5 bases). The germline CDR1 and CDR2 sequences are SNHLY and FYNNEI. The V end lost 4 bases, the J end lost 5 bases, and 11 bases lay between the germline ends. This CDR3 is built from 14 residues. CDR3 sequence: CASSAPGVNEKLFF. CDR3 coding DNA: TGTGCCAGCAGTGCCCCGGGGGTAAATGAAAAACTGTTTTTT.

In its sample, this clone was seen once. The J gene is TRBJ1-1, the V gene TRBV29-1, with D possibly TRBD1 on 5 matching bases. The CDR3 is 11 residues long. The germline V gene encodes CDR1 SQVTM and CDR2 ANQGSEA. Trimming took 5 bases from V and 1 from J, leaving 5 bases between them. The CDR3 region is CSVQGNTEAFF. As DNA, the CDR3 is TGCAGCGTTCAGGGGAACACTGAAGCTTTCTTT.

This chain joins TRBV30 and TRBJ1-2; D may be TRBD1 (5 bases). Germline loops: CDR1 GTSNPN, CDR2 SVGIG (reference sequence). The length of the CDR3 is 13 residues. V was cut by 0 bases and J by 4 bases, with 9 bases left in between. The CDR3 loop reads CAWSVDQGYGYTF. The CDR3, as DNA: TGTGCCTGGAGTGTGGATCAGGGCTATGGCTACACCTTC.

The chain links TRBV11-2 to TRBJ2-1; 9 bases map to TRBD2. The V gene end was trimmed by 1 base and the J gene end by 3 bases; junction bases not matched to a gene: 4. In germline, CDR1 is SGHAT, CDR2 FQNNGV. CDR3 size: 16 residues. The CDR3 here is CASSLVASGIYNEQFF. Here the CDR3 DNA reads TGTGCCAGCAGCTTAGTTGCTAGCGGGATCTACAATGAGCAGTTCTTC.

As regards this clone: At one end the junction does not follow the germline gene, possibly because of a read error. This chain uses TRBV28 with TRBJ1-4; D remains unclear. CDR3 length: 12 residues. In germline, CDR1 is MDHEN, CDR2 SYDVKM. CDR3 amino acids: CACRSTNEKLFF. The CDR3 region has the DNA TGTGCCTGCAGATCAACTAATGAAAAACTGTTTTTT.

This chain uses TRBV6-6 with TRBJ1-4; 7 bases fit TRBD1. This CDR3 region has 14 residues. V lost 5 bases and J lost 6; bases outside the gene matches: 6. Germline V gives CDR1 MNHNY, CDR2 SVGAGI (reference sequence). The CDR3 DNA follows: TGTGCCAGCAGTATCACAGGGGTAGATGAAAAACTGTTTTTT. Residues: CASSITGVDEKLFF.

The rearrangement links TRBV7-7 to TRBJ2-3; tentatively, D is TRBD2 (6 bases). The germline V gene encodes CDR1 SSHAT and CDR2 FNYEAQ (reference sequence). V lost 3 bases, J lost 4 bases, and 8 bases lay in between. CDR3 size: 13 residues. CDR3 loop: CASSLGGPDTQYF. Here the CDR3 DNA reads TGTGCCAGCAGCTTGGGAGGACCAGATACGCAGTATTTT.

The chain joins TRBV5-1 to TRBJ2-2; 8 positions agree with TRBD1. Trimming took 0 bases from V and 7 from J; bases not matched to a gene: 8. CDR1 is SGHRS and CDR2 is YFSETQ in the germline V gene. The CDR3 consists of 16 residues. Here the CDR3 DNA reads TGCGCCAGCAGCTTGGCCGCGACAGGGGAAGTCGGGGAGCTGTTTTTT. Translating it yields CASSLAATGEVGELFF. The complete variable domain, with remaining parts taken from reference TRBV5-1 and TRBJ2-2, reads KAGVTQTPRYLIKTRGQQVTLSCSPISGHRSVSWYQQTPGQGLQFLFEYFSETQRNKGNFPGRFSGRQFSNSRSEMNVSTLELGDSALYLCASSLAATGEVGELFFGEGSRLTVL.

The rearrangement joins TRBV29-1 to TRBJ2-7, with 8 bases lining up with TRBD2. This CDR3 spans 13 amino acids. V was pared by 6 bases and J by 3 bases, with 7 bases of the junction left unmatched. Germline loops: CDR1 SQVTM, CDR2 ANQGSEA. CDR3 protein: CSVDGAGGYEQYF. DNA of the CDR3: TGCAGCGTGGACGGTGCGGGAGGCTACGAGCAGTACTTC.

The J gene is TRBJ2-3, the V gene TRBV6-1, with 8 bases matching TRBD1. The length of the CDR3 is 18 residues. The V segment lost 2 bases and the J segment 0 bases; nucleotides outside the gene matches: 10. Germline-derived CDR1 and CDR2 are MNHNS and SASEGT. The CDR3, as DNA: TGTGCCAGCAGTGAAAGGGGGACAGGACTCTTGAGCACAGATACGCAGTATTTT. This sequence encodes CASSERGTGLLSTDTQYF.

The chain couples TRBV11-2 to TRBJ2-3, with TRBD2 matching over 7 bases. In germline, CDR1 is SGHAT, CDR2 FQNNGV. The CDR3 runs to 15 residues. V shed 5 bases, J shed 3 bases, and the junction held 8 bases outside the gene matches. The CDR3 is CASSPGGRGTDTQYF. CDR3 nucleotides: TGTGCCAGCAGCCCTGGTGGGAGGGGTACAGATACGCAGTATTTT.

This sequence joins TRBV28 and TRBJ2-1; D gene unclear. This CDR3 contains 15 residues. CDR1 and CDR2 from the germline V gene are MDHEN and SYDVKM. Deletions cut 7 bases from V and 0 bases from J, with 13 bases between. As DNA, the CDR3 is TGTGCCAGCAATCGGGCCCCCTTCTCCTACAATGAGCAGTTCTTC. It yields the protein CASNRAPFSYNEQFF.

This chain links TRBV5-6 with TRBJ2-1; D is unclear. The V gene's germline CDR1 is SGHDT and CDR2 YYEEEE. The V and J ends lost 4 bases and 0 bases respectively, with 11 bases between them. This CDR3 has 15 amino acids. The CDR3 region is CASSLRRGSYNEQFF. CDR3 DNA: TGTGCCAGCAGCCTTCGACGCGGCTCCTACAATGAGCAGTTCTTC.

This clone was detected a few times. The V and J genes are TRBV2 and TRBJ1-5; no clear D gene. Germline assignment: CDR1 SNHLY and CDR2 FYNNEI. The CDR3 length is 15 residues. Trimming removed 0 bases from V and 0 bases from J, with 6 bases in between. DNA of the CDR3: TGTGCCAGCAGTGAAGCCGGGGATAGCAATCAGCCCCAGCATTTT. Translated: CASSEAGDSNQPQHF.

The V call is TRBV4-2, the J call TRBJ1-4; no definite D call. Germline CDR1 LGHNA, CDR2 YNFKEQ. This CDR3 region has 15 residues. Trimming shortened V by 0 bases and J by 2 bases, and 7 bases separated the two germline ends. The DNA for the CDR3 is TGTGCCAGCAGCCAAGAGTGGCAGACTAATGAAAAACTGTTTTTT. Its translation is CASSQEWQTNEKLFF.

The chain employs TRBV5-1 and TRBJ2-1; TRBD2 matches 7 bases. Germline lookup yields CDR1 SGHRS and CDR2 YFSETQ. The junction had 6 bases not matched to a gene; V was cut back by 4 bases and J by 5 bases. The CDR3 length is 14 residues. The CDR3 reads CASSPEGRDNEQFF. CDR3 DNA: TGCGCCAGCAGCCCTGAGGGGAGGGACAATGAGCAGTTCTTC.

The rearrangement joins TRBV5-1 to TRBJ1-2; no firm D call. The V end was cut by 0 bases, the J end by 1 base, with 7 bases between. This CDR3 is 14 amino acids long. Germline V gene sequence: CDR1 SGHRS, CDR2 YFSETQ. CDR3 sequence: CASSLVGINYGYTF. The CDR3 DNA reads TGCGCCAGCAGCTTGGTCGGCATTAACTATGGCTACACCTTC.

This rearrangement joins TRBV6-5 to TRBJ2-5, with D maybe TRBD2 (6 bases). The J call may be wrong; the DNA end is better matched by TRBJ2-7. Germline assignment: CDR1 MNHEY and CDR2 SVGAGI. This CDR3 is 16 amino acids long. The CDR3 sequence: CASSSRAAGSSYEQYF. The CDR3 region has the DNA TGTGCCAGCAGTTCTCGAGCGGCGGGGAGCTCCTACGAGCAGTACTTC.

About this clone: Other DNA variants within this sample encode the same CDR3. V and J are TRBV18 and TRBJ1-4; D not resolved. Germline V gene lookup returns CDR1 KGHSH and CDR2 LQKENI. This CDR3 contains 16 residues. V was trimmed by 3 bases and J by 0 bases, leaving 11 bases between them. The CDR3 loop reads CASSPRGSATNEKLFF. In DNA form, the CDR3 reads TGTGCCAGCTCACCCCGAGGGTCTGCAACTAATGAAAAACTGTTTTTT.

The chain is built from TRBV28 and TRBJ2-3; TRBD1 matches 7 bases. The junction had 6 bases not matched to a gene; V was cut back by 6 bases and J by 6 bases. The V gene's germline CDR1 is MDHEN and CDR2 SYDVKM. The CDR3 contains 13 residues. The CDR3 spells CASRPTGSDTQYF. CDR3 bases: TGTGCCAGCAGACCGACAGGGTCTGATACGCAGTATTTT.

The genes are TRBV9 and TRBJ2-3; D is ambiguous. The CDR3 spans 15 residues. The germline V and J ends were trimmed by 0 bases and 5 bases, with 13 bases remaining between them. Germline loops: CDR1 SGDLS, CDR2 YYNGEE. The CDR3, as DNA: TGTGCCAGCAGCGTAGCTAACAAAGGAGTAGATACGCAGTATTTT. Translation: CASSVANKGVDTQYF.

The gene calls are TRBV9 and TRBJ2-3; tentatively, D is TRBD2 (6 bases). V was clipped by 8 bases and J by 2 bases, with 24 bases between them. The germline V gene encodes CDR1 SGDLS and CDR2 YYNGEE. The CDR3 contains 17 residues. The CDR3, as DNA: TGTGCCAGTGGGACTGGGGTTTGGGAAGGAGCCACAGATACGCAGTATTTT. This encodes CASGTGVWEGATDTQYF.

The V call is TRBV2, the J call TRBJ2-5; the D is unclear. This CDR3 has 13 amino acids. Per germline, CDR1 SNHLY and CDR2 FYNNEI. V dropped 6 bases and J dropped 5 bases, with 13 bases sitting between them. CDR3 amino acids: CASSAQLPETQYF. CDR3 coding DNA: TGTGCCAGCAGCGCCCAACTGCCCGAGACCCAGTACTTC.